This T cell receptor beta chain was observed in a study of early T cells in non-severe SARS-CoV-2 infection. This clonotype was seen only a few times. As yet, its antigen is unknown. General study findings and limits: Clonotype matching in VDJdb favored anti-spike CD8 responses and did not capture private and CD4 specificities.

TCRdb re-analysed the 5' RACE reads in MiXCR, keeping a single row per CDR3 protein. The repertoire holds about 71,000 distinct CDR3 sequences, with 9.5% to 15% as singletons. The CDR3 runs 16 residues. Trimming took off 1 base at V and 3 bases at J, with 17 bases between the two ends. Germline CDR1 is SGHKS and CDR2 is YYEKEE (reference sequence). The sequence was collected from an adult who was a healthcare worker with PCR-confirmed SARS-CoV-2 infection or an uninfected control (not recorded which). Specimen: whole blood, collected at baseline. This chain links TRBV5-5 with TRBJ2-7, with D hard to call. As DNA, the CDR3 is TGTGCCAGCAGCTTGTTACCGGGCGCTCGTATCTACGAGCAGTACTTC. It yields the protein CASSLLPGARIYEQYF.